This TCR beta chain was recorded in a study of T cell repertoires in cytomegalovirus infection (dated by TCRdb to the late 2010s). With respect to the entire study: Donor HLA type was relevant to the analysis, because carriage of CMV infection together with the matching HLA type was indicated by public TCR beta signatures. Results the study describes overall, beyond this receptor: Carriers of CMV infection plus the relevant HLA type were discriminated by the cumulative frequency of public TCR beta family members in the study cohort and in an independent roughly 380-donor cohort. The ex vivo response was dominated by HLA-C-restricted CMV-specific TCR beta clonotypes, which also provided the single most frequent clonotype in two of eight donors.

Sequencing instrument: Illumina HiSeq 1500. TCRdb's own reprocessing of the public reads used fastp at Q25 and MiXCR and kept productive beta chains. Each entry is one CDR3 protein sequence, shown with its most common DNA and genes. The sample has about 130,000 distinct CDR3 sequences on record, about 24% of them singletons. The top ten hold about 37% of the sample. CDR1 is given as SGHRS and CDR2 as YFSETQ, both from the germline V gene. The CDR3 goes from the cysteine to the phenylalanine over 17 residues. Solely the CDR3 DNA is kept, with 51 bases framed from the first base. The germline V and J ends show losses of 5 bases and 4 bases respectively, and no gene match explains 10 bases of the junction. In regard to this clonotype: Its antigen remains unidentified. It has no much larger one-base neighbor in the sample; base qualities were not kept.

The TCR was taken from a human donor in good health (CMV status not recorded). Some clones in this sample may be carry-over from other donors' samples. The chain was built from TRBV5-1 and TRBJ2-1; TRBD2 fits 12 bases in the junction. Specimen: PBMCs, sequenced either directly or after in vitro stimulation (not recorded which). The CDR3 reads as follows: CASSSTPGLAGYNEQFF. The bases are TGCGCCAGCAGTTCGACGCCGGGACTAGCGGGTTACAATGAGCAGTTCTTC.